Listed below are T cell receptor beta chains from one sample, sequenced in a study of OX40 agonist ivuxolimab in advanced cancers. Using immunoSEQ multiplex PCR, the repertoire was profiled, and TCRdb retains in-frame clones only, with some absent. Of fewer than 45,000 clones detected, 90% appear once; the ten largest clones hold about 6.3%. The source material was CD4+ or CD8+ T cells sorted from blood, sampled in a trial of the OX40 agonist ivuxolimab. The receptors here all came from an adult with an advanced solid tumor such as melanoma, head and neck, liver or kidney cancer. CDR3s include the opening cysteine and the closing phenylalanine or tryptophan. A D gene is named only where the DNA matches it firmly. Clone size appears in some rows only: once, few, many, or a class for an expanded clone.

J gene | clone size | D gene | V gene | CDR3 protein | CDR3 DNA
TRBJ2-1 | NA | TRBD2 | TRBV4-2 | CASSQEGGLANYNEQFF | TGTGCCAGCAGCCAAGAGGGGGGACTAGCGAATTACAATGAGCAGTTCTTC
TRBJ1-4 | once | NA | TRBV10-3 | CAISESRGRGEKLFF | TGTGCCATCAGTGAGTCGAGGGGAAGAGGTGAAAAACTGTTTTTT
TRBJ1-5 | NA | NA | TRBV6-5 | CASSESQPQHF | TGTGCCAGCAGTGAAAGTCAGCCCCAGCATTTT
TRBJ1-2 | once | NA | TRBV29-1 | CSVHGNYGYTF | TGCAGCGTTCACGGAAACTATGGCTACACCTTC
TRBJ2-1 | NA | TRBD1 | TRBV12-5 | CASGLVRDRGNEQFF | TGTGCTAGTGGTTTAGTTAGGGACAGGGGCAATGAGCAGTTCTTC
TRBJ2-1 | NA | TRBD2 | TRBV6-4 | CARASGRMHNEQFF | TGTGCCAGAGCGAGCGGGAGGATGCACAATGAGCAGTTCTTC
TRBJ2-1 | NA | TRBD2 | TRBV9 | CASSSGREYEQFF | TGTGCCAGCAGTAGCGGGAGAGAGTATGAGCAGTTCTTC
TRBJ2-7 | NA | NA | TRBV14 | CASSQTITASYEQYF | TGTGCCAGCAGCCAGACAATTACGGCCTCCTACGAGCAGTACTTC
TRBJ2-3 | NA | NA | TRBV5-1 | CASSLEGYTQYF | TGCGCCAGCAGCTTAGAAGGGTATACGCAGTATTTT
TRBJ2-1 | few | NA | TRBV11-3 | CASSLGRASTEQFF | TGTGCCAGCAGCTTGGGCAGGGCCTCGACGGAGCAGTTCTTC
TRBJ2-1 | NA | NA | TRBV5-6 | CASSLLRGPMIF | TGTGCCAGCAGCTTGTTACGGGGTCCTATGATCTTC
TRBJ1-4 | once | NA | TRBV7-2 | CASSLGPNEKLFF | TGTGCCAGCAGCTTAGGCCCCAATGAAAAACTGTTTTTT
TRBJ1-2 | NA | NA | TRBV28 | CASSWGADGYTF | TGTGCCAGCAGTTGGGGGGCAGACGGCTACACCTTC